This entry concerns a single T cell receptor beta chain. Its antigen is undetermined. Germline CDR1 reads LNHNV; CDR2 reads YYDKDF (reference sequence). The CDR3 sequence is 17 residues long. Trimming removed 6 bases from V and 9 bases from J; junction bases left unmatched: 14. 13 Jbeta primers and 60 Vbeta primers were used for the PCR. Assay: immunoSEQ multiplex PCR; the TCRdb copy retains only in-frame clones and omits some. The data hold about 91,000 clones, with 64% observed a single time. This record belongs to a study of cytomegalovirus exposure and HLA in healthy donors. Study background: In a previous analysis, around 120 million unique TCR beta sequences were found from 150 million to 200 million T cells. Points from the study as a whole: Information on immune exposure was restricted to one variable (CMV serostatus). In vitro confirmation showed three CMV-associated chains to be CMV antigen specific. Relative to the roughly 700-donor mean, N-insertions were reportedly fewer in an Asian-associated ancestry cluster in a later analysis.

Sequenced material: PBMCs. This sequence originates from a human donor in good health. The V call is TRBV15, the J call TRBJ2-1; 13 nucleotides line up with TRBD2. As DNA, the CDR3 is TGTGCCACCAGGCCCCAGGGACTAGCGGGGAGGCACGGTGAGCAGTTCTTC. This codes for CATRPQGLAGRHGEQFF.